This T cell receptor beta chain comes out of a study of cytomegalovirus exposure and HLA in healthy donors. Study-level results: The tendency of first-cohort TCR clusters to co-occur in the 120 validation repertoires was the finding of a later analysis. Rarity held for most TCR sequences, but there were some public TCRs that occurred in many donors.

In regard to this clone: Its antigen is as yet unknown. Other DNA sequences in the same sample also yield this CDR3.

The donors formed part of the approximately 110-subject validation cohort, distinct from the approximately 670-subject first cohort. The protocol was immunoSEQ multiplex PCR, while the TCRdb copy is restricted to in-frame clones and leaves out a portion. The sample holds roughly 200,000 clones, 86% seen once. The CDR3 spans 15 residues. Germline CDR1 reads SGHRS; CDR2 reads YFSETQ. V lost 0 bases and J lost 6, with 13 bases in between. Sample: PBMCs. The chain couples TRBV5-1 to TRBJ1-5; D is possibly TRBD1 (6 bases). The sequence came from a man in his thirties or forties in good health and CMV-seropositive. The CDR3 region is CASSLEGGAGQPQHF. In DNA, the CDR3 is TGCGCCAGCAGCTTGGAAGGGGGAGCGGGTCAGCCCCAGCATTTT.